This TCR beta chain was retrieved from a study of blood T cell repertoires in COVID-19. Measured with immunoSEQ multiplex PCR; TCRdb has only the in-frame clones, and not every one. The table records around 190,000 clones, approximately 88% of them present only once. V was trimmed by 1 base and J by 11 bases, leaving 13 bases between them. The CDR3 has 13 residues. The chain employs TRBV12-3 or TRBV12-4 and TRBJ2-3; D may be TRBD2 (7 bases). This sequence was found in a woman aged 18-30 years who had recovered from COVID-19. Sequencing was carried out using PBMCs or T cells enriched from blood (not recorded which). Here the CDR3 reads CASSLGGGTLQYF. CDR3 coding DNA: TGTGCCAGCAGTTTAGGGGGAGGGACATTGCAGTATTTT.